These 19 T cell receptor beta chains were sequenced from one sample in a study of T cells in Graves' hyperthyroidism and ophthalmopathy. The CDR3 regions of TCR beta were amplified from RNA transcripts. When the TCR CDR3 underwent first-round RT-PCR, the HTBI primer set was used. TCRdb fed the multiplex PCR reads into MiXCR, producing one record per CDR3 protein. Of under 400,000 distinct CDR3 sequences in the sample, roughly 15% were seen once. Sequenced sample: blood. Receptors were obtained from a woman aged 55-70 years with Graves' ophthalmopathy.

This sequence joins TRBV29-1 and TRBJ2-7; D is undetermined. Trimming took off 4 bases at V and 1 base at J, with 5 bases between the two ends. This CDR3 spans 11 amino acids. Germline CDR1 and CDR2: SQVTM and ANQGSEA. DNA of the CDR3: TGCAGCGTTGGTTTTTCCTACGAGCAGTACTTC. This sequence encodes CSVGFSYEQYF.

Many counts were recorded for this clonotype. CDR3 nucleotides: TGTGCCAGCAGCCTATCCGGGACAGGGACTGGGGCCAACGTCCTGACTTTC. This translates into CASSLSGTGTGANVLTF. The V gene is TRBV7-2, the J gene TRBJ2-6; 9 bases are a match to TRBD1. Per germline, CDR1 SGHTA and CDR2 FQGNSA. The length of the CDR3 is 17 residues. J lost 2 bases, V lost 5 bases, and 7 bases had no gene match.

V is TRBV2 and J is TRBJ2-7; TRBD2 aligns across 15 bases. J was trimmed by 0 bases and V by 6 bases; bases with no gene match: 6. The CDR3 loop spans 17 amino acids. CDR1 and CDR2 (germline): SNHLY, FYNNEI. CDR3 DNA: TGTGCCAGCAGGCCCGGGACTAGCGGGGGGAGCTCCTACGAGCAGTACTTC. Translation: CASRPGTSGGSSYEQYF.

In this sample, this clonotype turned up many times. The V and J genes are TRBV7-9 and TRBJ2-7; 7 bases are a match to TRBD1. CDR1 and CDR2 (germline): SEHNR, FQNEAQ (reference sequence). The ends lost 4 bases at V and 3 bases at J; junction bases unmatched: 12. This CDR3 is built from 16 residues. The CDR3 nucleotides are TGTGCCAGCAGCTATTTAACGCGACAGGGCGACTACGAGCAGTACTTC. The encoded protein is CASSYLTRQGDYEQYF.

This clonotype was detected ten times or more. V is TRBV6-6 and J is TRBJ1-3, with D possibly TRBD1 on 6 matching bases. The CDR3 covers 15 residues. V gave up 2 bases and J gave up 0 bases, with 8 bases separating them. The germline V gene encodes CDR1 MNHNY and CDR2 SVGAGI (reference sequence). The CDR3 spells CASSYGDTSGNTIYF. The DNA for the CDR3 is TGTGCCAGCAGTTACGGGGACACCTCTGGAAACACCATATATTTT.

The chain is built from TRBV12-3 or TRBV12-4 and TRBJ1-6; unclear D gene. V gave up 6 bases and J gave up 8 bases, with 11 bases separating them. CDR3 length: 13 residues. CDR3 DNA sequence: TGTGCCAGCAGCCGGATGGGGTATTCACCCCTCCACTTT. It yields the protein CASSRMGYSPLHF.

This clonotype came up many times. The chain links TRBV30 to TRBJ2-1; 11 bases align to TRBD2. From germline, CDR1 is GTSNPN and CDR2 SVGIG (reference sequence). The trim removed 2 bases at V and 6 bases at J, leaving 3 bases unmatched. CDR3 size: 14 residues. The CDR3 DNA is TGTGCCTGGAGTACCGGGACTAGCGGCAATGAGCAGTTCTTC. This translates into CAWSTGTSGNEQFF. Supplemented by reference TRBV30 and TRBJ2-1, the full variable domain reads SQTIHQWPATLVQPVGSPLSLECTVEGTSNPNLYWYRQAAGRGLQLLFYSVGIGQISSEVPQNLSASRPQDRQFILSSKKLLLSDSGFYLCAWSTGTSGNEQFFGPGTRLTVL.

This chain uses TRBV9 with TRBJ1-2; maybe TRBD1 (6 bases). Deletions cut 2 bases from V and 0 bases from J, with 14 bases between. The CDR3 sequence is 16 residues long. Germline V gives CDR1 SGDLS, CDR2 YYNGEE. This CDR3 is CASSVGGPRANYGYTF. The CDR3 coding sequence is TGTGCCAGCAGCGTTGGGGGCCCTCGAGCTAACTATGGCTACACCTTC. Drawing the rest from reference TRBV9 and TRBJ1-2, the complete variable domain is DSGVTQTPKHLITATGQRVTLRCSPRSGDLSVYWYQQSLDQGLQFLIQYYNGEERAKGNILERFSAQQFPDLHSELNLSSLELGDSALYFCASSVGGPRANYGYTFGSGTRLTVV.

J is TRBJ2-1 and V is TRBV6-6, with D perhaps TRBD2 (5 bases). Per the germline V gene, CDR1 is MNHNY and CDR2 is SVGAGI (reference sequence). The CDR3 has 15 residues. V lost 2 bases and J 9 bases, leaving 17 bases between the germline ends. In DNA form, the CDR3 reads TGTGCCAGCAGTTACGGGTTAGTCGGCGCGGGTGAGCAGTTCTTC. Translated: CASSYGLVGAGEQFF.

In its sample, this clonotype was seen a few times. The chain is built from TRBV6-1 and TRBJ2-5; 15 nucleotides line up with TRBD2. The V gene's germline CDR1 is MNHNS and CDR2 SASEGT. The V and J ends lost 9 bases and 5 bases, in that order; junction bases with no gene match: 10. The CDR3 length is 16 residues. The CDR3 loop is CASTPGLAGGGETQYF. CDR3 in DNA: TGTGCCAGTACCCCGGGACTAGCGGGAGGAGGTGAGACCCAGTACTTC.

At least ten counts were recorded for this clonotype. The J gene is TRBJ2-3, the V gene TRBV4-1; TRBD1 matches at 7 bases. Germline-derived CDR1 and CDR2 are MGHRA and YSYEKL. V was clipped by 6 bases and J by 2 bases; unmatched bases: 14. The CDR3 sequence is 17 residues long. In DNA, the CDR3 is TGCGCCAGCAGGCGTACCCCAGCGACAGGGCCCACAGATACGCAGTATTTT. Its translation: CASRRTPATGPTDTQYF.

This clonotype was seen a handful of times. The V and J genes are TRBV6-6 and TRBJ2-3, with D unresolved. The germline CDR1 and CDR2 sequences are MNHNY and SVGAGI (reference sequence). This CDR3 region has 15 residues. With 2 bases removed from V and 4 bases from J, the gap between germline ends came to 13 bases. As DNA, the CDR3 is TGTGCCAGCAGTTACCGGGCACAGAGAGCAGATACGCAGTATTTT. Translating gives CASSYRAQRADTQYF.

The V gene is TRBV7-9, the J gene TRBJ1-4; TRBD1 agrees at 7 bases. With 1 base clipped from V and 6 bases from J, the junction kept 5 bases outside the gene matches. This CDR3 contains 15 residues. Germline loops: CDR1 SEHNR, CDR2 FQNEAQ (reference sequence). CDR3 nucleotide sequence: TGTGCCAGCAGCTTAGTGGGGACAGCCCATGAAAAACTGTTTTTT. This gives the protein CASSLVGTAHEKLFF.

In its sample, this clonotype was seen once. This likely comes from a read error, as the CDR3 has no conserved phenylalanine or tryptophan at its end. The chain employs TRBV12-3 or TRBV12-4 and TRBJ2-5; possibly TRBD1 or TRBD2 for D (5 bases each). CDR3 length equals 15 residues. Trimming took off 2 bases at V and 2 bases at J, with 12 bases between the two ends. CDR3 nucleotide sequence: TGTGCCAGCAGTTTACCCCGGGACCATCAAGAGACCCAGTACCTC. Encoded protein: CASSLPRDHQETQYL.

This clonotype was seen at least ten times. The V call is TRBV3-1, the J call TRBJ2-3, with 10 bases aligning to TRBD1. Germline trimming cut 1 base from V and 4 bases from J; bases unmatched to any gene: 5. This CDR3 spans 16 amino acids. Germline V CDR1 and CDR2: LGHDT, YNNKEL (reference sequence). The CDR3 sequence: CASSQGDRGPPDTQYF. Written as DNA, the CDR3 is TGTGCCAGCAGCCAAGGAGACAGGGGGCCCCCAGATACGCAGTATTTT.

The chain employs TRBV29-1 and TRBJ1-2, with D perhaps matching TRBD1 (6 bases). This CDR3 spans 11 amino acids. Deletions cut 7 bases from V and 2 bases from J, with 8 bases between. Per germline, CDR1 SQVTM and CDR2 ANQGSEA. The CDR3 loop reads CSAGQNYGYTF. CDR3 bases: TGCAGCGCCGGACAGAACTATGGCTACACCTTC. Combining the CDR3 with reference TRBV29-1 and TRBJ1-2 gives the whole variable domain SAVISQKPSRDICQRGTSLTIQCQVDSQVTMMFWYRQQPGQSLTLIATANQGSEATYESGFVIDKFPISRPNLTFSTLTVSNMSPEDSSIYLCSAGQNYGYTFGSGTRLTVV.

This clonotype was observed many times. The genes are TRBV11-2 and TRBJ2-3; 8 bases line up with TRBD1. V gave up 0 bases and J gave up 2 bases; unmatched junction bases: 10. Germline V gives CDR1 SGHAT, CDR2 FQNNGV. There are 18 residues in the CDR3. CDR3 residues: CASSLDRRQGAITDTQYF. The CDR3 nucleotides are TGTGCCAGCAGCTTAGATCGCCGGCAGGGGGCAATCACAGATACGCAGTATTTT.

Of note for this clonotype: A read error may explain this, as a much larger clone is one base away. The V call is TRBV20-1, the J call TRBJ2-2, with a possible D match to TRBD2 (6 bases). Germline V gives CDR1 DFQATT, CDR2 SNEGSKA (reference sequence). The CDR3 is 16 amino acids. The CDR3 sequence: CSTRDGGSGDTGELFF. CDR3 in DNA: TGCAGTACTAGAGATGGAGGGAGCGGCGACACCGGGGAGCTGTTTTTT.

Note on this clonotype: A read error may be the cause here, since a much bigger clone is one base away. This chain uses TRBV18 with TRBJ2-2; D may be TRBD2 (5 bases). The CDR3 has 14 amino acids. Per the germline V gene, CDR1 is KGHSH and CDR2 is LQKENI. The CDR3 nucleotides are TGTGCCAGCTCACCCCCAGCGAACACCGGGGAGCCGTTTTTT. Amino acid sequence: CASSPPANTGEPFF. The full variable domain, with the rest looked up from reference TRBV18 and TRBJ2-2, is NAGVMQNPRHLVRRRGQEARLRCSPMKGHSHVYWYRQLPEEGLKFMVYLQKENIIDESGMPKERFSAEFPKEGPSILRIQQVVRGDSAAYFCASSPPANTGEPFFGEGSRLTVL.